The clone carrying this TCR beta chain was counted at least ten times. Its antigen is not identified. This record comes from a study of T-cell memory formation after mild COVID-19. This CDR3 spans 11 amino acids. With 3 bases removed from V and 9 bases from J, the gap between germline ends came to 9 bases. From germline, CDR1 is SQVTM and CDR2 ANQGSEA. TCRdb reanalysed the 5' RACE reads using MiXCR and keeps one entry per CDR3 protein. The sample has under 50,000 distinct CDR3 sequences, roughly 9.8% seen once. Study-wide findings and caveats: Of the contracting clones, CD4+ ones lay mainly in CM and EM, and CD8+ ones in EMRA. A balance of CD4 and CD8 characterized clones contracting day 15 to 85, whereas later expanders leaned CD4+. The second-wave clones peaking on day 37 were not confirmed as SARS-CoV-2-specific. Some SARS-CoV-2-responding clones were already detected in memory before infection.

The V and J genes are TRBV29-1 and TRBJ2-1; D gene uncertain. The receptor comes from an adult woman who had mild COVID-19 (a few samples of this study predate the infection). Cell type and time point are not known. What was sequenced was PBMCs or a T cell subset sorted from them (not recorded which). CDR3 nucleotide sequence: TGCAGCGTTGAGTATAACGGTGAGCAGTTCTTC. It yields the protein CSVEYNGEQFF.